The clone carrying this T cell receptor beta chain was seen a single time. Clones were read by immunoSEQ multiplex PCR, and TCRdb kept only the in-frame ones, dropping some. Of some 320,000 clones detected, 87% appear once; the ten largest clones hold under 5.5%. The ends lost 3 bases at V and 6 bases at J; junction bases unmatched: 1. The CDR3 has 15 amino acids. The germline V gene has CDR1 SGHTA and CDR2 FQGNSA. Participants' own reports of clinical history determined their cohort assignment. The recovered donors of Cohort 3 showed two negative PCRs, clearance, or symptom resolution. The sample originates from a study of blood T cell repertoires in COVID-19. In the study overall: PBMCs, B-cell-depleted T cells, or T cells provided the cDNA or gDNA that made up the material.

The clonotype comes from a woman younger than 45 who had recovered from COVID-19. Sequenced: PBMCs or T cells enriched from blood (not recorded which). The chain employs TRBV7-2 and TRBJ2-4; 14 positions agree with TRBD2. The CDR3: CASSLTSGGANIQYF. CDR3 sequence (DNA): TGTGCCAGCAGCTTGACTAGCGGGGGGGCAAACATTCAGTACTTC.